Listed below are T cell receptor beta chains from one sample, sequenced in a study of blood T cell repertoires in COVID-19. Sequencing used immunoSEQ multiplex PCR; TCRdb keeps in-frame clones, though not all of them. The sample yields about 150,000 clones, about nine tenths seen once. The material sequenced was peripheral blood. These receptors all come from a human donor in a cohort sampled during active COVID-19. Both conserved end residues are part of each CDR3. The order of the fields is J gene, clone size, V gene, D gene, CDR3 protein, CDR3 DNA. A D gene is named only where the DNA matches it firmly. Not all rows give a size; the values are once, few, many and, for expanded clones, a class.

j_call: TRBJ1-1; clone_size: .; v_call: TRBV6-6; d_call: .; cdr3_aa: CASSYDRGGTEAFF; cdr3_nt: TGTGCCAGCAGTTACGACCGAGGGGGTACTGAAGCTTTCTTT
j_call: TRBJ1-6; clone_size: once; v_call: TRBV6-4; d_call: .; cdr3_aa: CASSDSRDNSPLHF; cdr3_nt: TGTGCCAGCAGTGACTCGAGGGATAATTCACCCCTCCACTTT
j_call: TRBJ2-1; clone_size: .; v_call: TRBV7-9; d_call: TRBD2; cdr3_aa: CASSLRGTSGSLNEQFF; cdr3_nt: TGTGCCAGCAGTCTCCGGGGGACTAGCGGGAGTCTCAATGAGCAGTTCTTC
j_call: TRBJ2-2; clone_size: .; v_call: TRBV7-8; d_call: .; cdr3_aa: CASSSQGYTGELFF; cdr3_nt: TGTGCCAGCAGCTCTCAGGGTTACACCGGGGAGCTGTTTTTT
j_call: TRBJ2-1; clone_size: .; v_call: TRBV4-3; d_call: TRBD2; cdr3_aa: CASSQDAASGMVLSNNEQFF; cdr3_nt: TGCGCCAGCAGCCAAGACGCGGCTAGCGGGATGGTGCTCTCGAACAATGAGCAGTTCTTC
j_call: TRBJ2-4; clone_size: .; v_call: TRBV7-2; d_call: TRBD2; cdr3_aa: CASSLPGLAGLAAKNIQYF; cdr3_nt: TGTGCCAGCAGCCTACCGGGACTAGCGGGTTTAGCAGCCAAAAACATTCAGTACTTC
j_call: TRBJ1-1; clone_size: .; v_call: TRBV19; d_call: .; cdr3_aa: CASSLGGANTEAFF; cdr3_nt: TGTGCCAGTAGTCTGGGAGGGGCGAACACTGAAGCTTTCTTT
j_call: TRBJ1-1; clone_size: .; v_call: TRBV20-1; d_call: TRBD1; cdr3_aa: CSASRGGWTEAFF; cdr3_nt: TGCAGTGCTAGTAGAGGGGGCTGGACTGAAGCTTTCTTT
j_call: TRBJ2-5; clone_size: .; v_call: TRBV2; d_call: TRBD1; cdr3_aa: CATRTGRQETQYF; cdr3_nt: TGTGCCACTCGGACAGGCCGCCAAGAGACCCAGTACTTC
j_call: TRBJ2-3; clone_size: .; v_call: TRBV27; d_call: .; cdr3_aa: CASSHDRSTDTQYF; cdr3_nt: TGTGCCAGCAGCCATGACAGGAGCACAGATACGCAGTATTTT
j_call: TRBJ2-7; clone_size: .; v_call: TRBV29-1; d_call: .; cdr3_aa: CSVGNSRVEVYEQYF; cdr3_nt: TGCAGCGTTGGCAATTCTCGGGTCGAGGTCTACGAGCAGTACTTC
j_call: TRBJ2-5; clone_size: .; v_call: TRBV18; d_call: .; cdr3_aa: CASSPSGETQYF; cdr3_nt: TGTGCCAGCTCACCATCCGGGGAGACCCAGTACTTC
j_call: TRBJ1-3; clone_size: .; v_call: TRBV4-3; d_call: .; cdr3_aa: CASSQVVTEPGNTIYF; cdr3_nt: TGCGCCAGCAGCCAAGTTGTGACAGAGCCTGGAAACACCATATATTTT
j_call: TRBJ1-2; clone_size: .; v_call: TRBV5-5; d_call: .; cdr3_aa: CASSSPLYGYTF; cdr3_nt: TGTGCCAGCAGTTCCCCCTTGTATGGCTACACCTTC
j_call: TRBJ2-1; clone_size: .; v_call: TRBV5-1; d_call: TRBD2; cdr3_aa: CASSQESSGGDEQFF; cdr3_nt: TGCGCCAGCAGCCAAGAGTCTAGCGGGGGTGATGAGCAGTTCTTC
j_call: TRBJ1-1; clone_size: .; v_call: TRBV13; d_call: TRBD1; cdr3_aa: CASSLGMDRGRNTEAFF; cdr3_nt: TGTGCCAGCAGCTTAGGAATGGACAGGGGAAGAAACACTGAAGCTTTCTTT
j_call: TRBJ2-3; clone_size: once; v_call: TRBV3-1/TRBV3-2; d_call: TRBD2; cdr3_aa: CASSHRLLADGADTQYF; cdr3_nt: TGTGCCAGCAGCCACCGGTTACTAGCGGACGGGGCAGATACGCAGTATTTT
j_call: TRBJ2-1; clone_size: .; v_call: TRBV4-1; d_call: TRBD2; cdr3_aa: CASSQDESGRYEQFF; cdr3_nt: TGCGCCAGCAGCCAAGATGAGAGCGGGAGGTATGAGCAGTTCTTC
j_call: TRBJ1-2; clone_size: .; v_call: TRBV18; d_call: TRBD1; cdr3_aa: CASSLGGGQAKGVYGYTF; cdr3_nt: TGTGCCAGCTCACTCGGCGGAGGACAGGCTAAAGGGGTCTATGGCTACACCTTC
j_call: TRBJ2-6; clone_size: .; v_call: TRBV5-1; d_call: .; cdr3_aa: CASSPRGTDLSGANVLTF; cdr3_nt: TGCGCCAGCAGCCCCAGAGGCACCGACCTCTCTGGGGCCAACGTCCTGACTTTC
j_call: TRBJ2-7; clone_size: .; v_call: TRBV7-8; d_call: TRBD2; cdr3_aa: CASSLTSGSYEQYF; cdr3_nt: TGTGCCAGCAGCCTAACTAGCGGGTCCTACGAGCAGTACTTC
j_call: TRBJ1-1; clone_size: .; v_call: TRBV29-1; d_call: TRBD1; cdr3_aa: CSVVQGGTEAFF; cdr3_nt: TGCAGCGTTGTACAGGGGGGAACTGAAGCTTTCTTT
j_call: TRBJ2-3; clone_size: .; v_call: TRBV5-4; d_call: .; cdr3_aa: CASSQGGTDTQYF; cdr3_nt: TGTGCCAGCAGCCAAGGGGGCACAGATACGCAGTATTTT
j_call: TRBJ1-2; clone_size: .; v_call: TRBV27; d_call: .; cdr3_aa: CASSPDSLYGYTF; cdr3_nt: TGTGCCAGCAGTCCTGACAGCCTCTATGGCTACACCTTC
j_call: TRBJ2-7; clone_size: .; v_call: TRBV7-3; d_call: TRBD2; cdr3_aa: CASSPSGSYEQYF; cdr3_nt: TGTGCCAGCAGCCCTAGCGGTTCCTACGAGCAGTACTTC
j_call: TRBJ2-2; clone_size: .; v_call: TRBV27; d_call: .; cdr3_aa: CASSLSGETGELFF; cdr3_nt: TGTGCCAGCAGTTTATCTGGGGAGACCGGGGAGCTGTTTTTT
j_call: TRBJ1-2; clone_size: .; v_call: TRBV3-1/TRBV3-2; d_call: .; cdr3_aa: CASSPKGRDYGYTF; cdr3_nt: TGTGCCAGCAGCCCCAAGGGCAGGGACTATGGCTACACCTTC
j_call: TRBJ1-3; clone_size: .; v_call: TRBV4-3; d_call: TRBD1; cdr3_aa: CASSQDTRGLSGNTIYF; cdr3_nt: TGCGCCAGCAGCCAAGATACCAGGGGGCTCTCTGGAAACACCATATATTTT
j_call: TRBJ2-2; clone_size: .; v_call: TRBV4-2; d_call: TRBD2; cdr3_aa: CASSQDLGGDTGELFF; cdr3_nt: TGTGCCAGCAGCCAAGACCTTGGGGGGGACACCGGGGAGCTGTTTTTT
j_call: TRBJ2-2; clone_size: .; v_call: TRBV5-5; d_call: .; cdr3_aa: CASSQNTGELFF; cdr3_nt: TGTGCCAGCAGCCAGAACACCGGGGAGCTGTTTTTT
j_call: TRBJ2-2; clone_size: .; v_call: TRBV2; d_call: TRBD1; cdr3_aa: CASRGQENTGELFF; cdr3_nt: TGTGCCAGCAGAGGACAGGAGAACACCGGGGAGCTGTTTTTT
j_call: TRBJ2-1; clone_size: .; v_call: TRBV28; d_call: TRBD2; cdr3_aa: CASSLGRESYNEQFF; cdr3_nt: TGTGCCAGCAGTTTAGGGAGGGAGTCCTACAATGAGCAGTTCTTC
j_call: TRBJ2-5; clone_size: .; v_call: TRBV7-6; d_call: .; cdr3_aa: CASSPRWGAQETQYF; cdr3_nt: TGTGCCAGCAGCCCCCGATGGGGCGCCCAAGAGACCCAGTACTTC
j_call: TRBJ1-3; clone_size: .; v_call: TRBV9; d_call: .; cdr3_aa: CASSGDLGATGNTIYF; cdr3_nt: TGTGCCAGCAGCGGAGATCTGGGGGCGACGGGAAACACCATATATTTT
j_call: TRBJ1-2; clone_size: .; v_call: TRBV24-1; d_call: TRBD1; cdr3_aa: CATSDRTGGGSGYTF; cdr3_nt: TGTGCCACCAGTGATCGAACAGGGGGCGGATCAGGCTACACCTTC
j_call: TRBJ2-5; clone_size: .; v_call: TRBV5-4; d_call: TRBD2; cdr3_aa: CASSFGRLAGGRGEETQYF; cdr3_nt: TGTGCCAGCAGCTTCGGGAGACTAGCGGGGGGGCGAGGGGAAGAGACCCAGTACTTC
j_call: TRBJ1-2; clone_size: .; v_call: TRBV7-9; d_call: TRBD1; cdr3_aa: CASSSGQGVDYGYTF; cdr3_nt: TGTGCCAGCAGCTCTGGTCAGGGGGTAGACTATGGCTACACCTTC
j_call: TRBJ1-1; clone_size: .; v_call: TRBV9; d_call: TRBD1; cdr3_aa: CASSAGQASEAFF; cdr3_nt: TGTGCCAGCAGCGCCGGACAGGCGTCTGAAGCTTTCTTT
j_call: TRBJ1-2; clone_size: .; v_call: TRBV9; d_call: TRBD1; cdr3_aa: CASSVGGTGLVGYTF; cdr3_nt: TGTGCCAGCAGCGTAGGAGGGACAGGGCTTGTTGGCTACACCTTC
j_call: TRBJ2-7; clone_size: .; v_call: TRBV7-2; d_call: TRBD2; cdr3_aa: CASSPTSGRSGGEEQYF; cdr3_nt: TGTGCCAGCAGCCCGACTAGCGGGAGAAGTGGGGGGGAGGAGCAGTACTTC
j_call: TRBJ1-5; clone_size: medium-sized; v_call: TRBV28; d_call: .; cdr3_aa: CASSNRVDQPQHF; cdr3_nt: TGTGCCAGCAGTAACAGGGTCGATCAGCCCCAGCATTTT
j_call: TRBJ2-2; clone_size: .; v_call: TRBV24-1; d_call: TRBD1; cdr3_aa: CATSDRVAGGANTGELFF; cdr3_nt: TGTGCCACCAGTGATCGTGTAGCAGGGGGCGCCAACACCGGGGAGCTGTTTTTT
j_call: TRBJ1-1; clone_size: .; v_call: TRBV19; d_call: .; cdr3_aa: CASSVGGPGSEAFF; cdr3_nt: TGTGCCAGTAGTGTAGGAGGCCCCGGGTCTGAAGCTTTCTTT
j_call: TRBJ1-2; clone_size: .; v_call: TRBV5-4; d_call: .; cdr3_aa: CASSLRQTEYGYTF; cdr3_nt: TGTGCCAGCAGCCTAAGACAGACCGAGTATGGCTACACCTTC
j_call: TRBJ1-4; clone_size: once; v_call: TRBV18; d_call: TRBD1; cdr3_aa: CASSLSGTGGSNEKLFF; cdr3_nt: TGTGCCAGCTCACTATCCGGGACAGGGGGTTCCAATGAAAAACTGTTTTTT
j_call: TRBJ2-1; clone_size: few; v_call: TRBV5-4; d_call: TRBD1; cdr3_aa: CASSLAGTGPREQFF; cdr3_nt: TGTGCCAGCAGCTTGGCTGGGACAGGGCCGAGGGAGCAGTTCTTC
j_call: TRBJ1-5; clone_size: once; v_call: TRBV5-8; d_call: TRBD1; cdr3_aa: CASSPGTVISNQPQHF; cdr3_nt: TGTGCCAGCAGCCCCGGGACAGTGATTAGCAATCAGCCCCAGCATTTT
j_call: TRBJ2-7; clone_size: .; v_call: TRBV28; d_call: .; cdr3_aa: CASSFRSGPYEQYF; cdr3_nt: TGTGCCAGCAGTTTTCGGTCAGGGCCCTACGAGCAGTACTTC